This T cell receptor beta chain derives from a study of T cells after yellow fever vaccination (dated by TCRdb to about 2019). As for the study more broadly: The SMART-Seq v4 Ultra Low Input RNA kit was used to prepare libraries from fractions with low cell numbers. Two healthy male donors, one aged 18 to 30 and one aged 30 to 40 years, made up the cohort. Blood samples were taken at several timepoints before and after primary and secondary immunization, and bulk PBMC replicates and cell subsets were isolated. To track T-cell clones before and after primary and booster YFV17D yellow fever vaccination, bulk TCR alpha and beta repertoires were sequenced longitudinally. What the research found in general, with its limitations: After the booster, most clones that had expanded after primary vaccination were detected again (about 95% of CD4 and 70% to 90% of CD8), suggesting broad maintenance of memory. Computational filtering was required because FACS-sorted repertoires could contain abundant contaminating clonotypes from the bulk population. The study included only two donors, which limits how far the findings can be generalized. Compared with the primary T-cell response, the secondary T-cell response was faster but weaker, reaching its peak on day 5 rather than on day 15. A small share of clonotypes occurred in both CD4 and CD8 compartments, likely arising from convergent recombination.

This clonotype was seen more than once but under ten times. What antigen it recognizes has not been identified. Per-nucleotide qualities are absent, and no much larger clonotype sits a single base away. Sequencing was carried out with an Illumina NovaSeq 6000. TCR cDNA was made using 5'RACE template switching, a step that added a universal primer site and unique molecular identifiers. cDNA synthesis was primed from both the TCR alpha and TCR beta constant segments. Library amplification involved two PCR steps, and the second step added sample barcodes and sequencing adapters. Libraries were sequenced on Illumina HiSeq 2500 (2x100 bp) or NovaSeq (2x150 bp). The source study handled its data this way. MIGEC handled demultiplexing of reads and collapsing into UMI consensus sequences, while MiXCR performed V(D)J alignment. Vaccine-responding clonotypes were defined with edgeR using replicate PBMC samples, requiring FDR below 0.01 and a log2 fold change above 5 up to day 15. Each bulk clonotype received a CD4 or CD8 identity based on whether the sequenced CD4 or CD8 repertoire contained that clonotype at higher abundance. Through fastp at Q25 and MiXCR, TCRdb rebuilt clones from the public reads, retaining in-frame beta chains. CDR3 protein duplicates are merged, each entry listing the most common genes and DNA. What appears here as the V and J calls and clone size reflects TCRdb's work, not the paper's. Recorded for this sample are about 310,000 distinct CDR3 sequences; roughly 3.5% of them occurred a single time. The ten largest clones take up roughly a quarter of the sample.

The CDR3 holds 13 amino acids from the cysteine to the phenylalanine. The entry retains the CDR3 DNA only, 39 bases that are in frame from base 1. CDR1 and CDR2 (DFQATT, SNEGSKA) derive from the germline V gene (reference sequence). V lost 6 bases and J lost 3 bases, and the count of bases not matched to a germline gene is 5. The treatment or condition label on this specimen signifies: live attenuated yellow fever vaccine strain. At each blood-draw timepoint, two biological replicates of bulk PBMCs were collected. A standard Ficoll-Paque protocol was used to isolate PBMCs from peripheral blood. RNA was extracted with TriZol from bulk PBMCs, CD4 and CD8 fractions, and dextramer-positive and dextramer-negative fractions.

Sequenced here: PBMCs, sampled on the day of the yellow fever booster vaccination. The sequence derives from a man aged 18 to 29 who received the YFV17D yellow fever vaccine. Here the chain combines TRBV20-1 and TRBJ1-5; 7 bases in the middle match TRBD1. The sequence in DNA is TGCAGTGCCCTGGGACAGCCCAATCAGCCCCAGCATTTT. This is translated as CSALGQPNQPQHF.